The 14 T cell receptor beta chains below all came from one sample that was sequenced in a study of T cell responses to AZD1222 COVID-19 vaccine. Sequencing used immunoSEQ multiplex PCR; TCRdb keeps in-frame clones, though not all of them. The sample yields 100,000 to 150,000 clones, roughly 92% seen once. Specimen: peripheral blood, collected 28 days after the second AZD1222 dose. These receptors all come from an adult who received the AZD1222 COVID-19 vaccine.

This sequence joins TRBV4-2 and TRBJ2-1; 12 bases are shared with TRBD1. The V and J ends lost 4 bases and 8 bases, in that order; junction bases with no gene match: 9. The CDR3 runs to 16 residues. Germline loops: CDR1 LGHNA, CDR2 YNFKEQ. CDR3 DNA sequence: TGTGCCAGCAGCCGGAACCGGGACAGGGGGCTCTATGAGCAGTTCTTC. Its translation: CASSRNRDRGLYEQFF.

The V gene is TRBV7-2, the J gene TRBJ1-1, with 8 bases matching TRBD1. V dropped 5 bases and J dropped 1; count of bases not matched to a gene: 6. Looked up from germline, CDR1 is SGHTA and CDR2 is FQGNSA. The CDR3 is 15 residues long. The CDR3 region is CASSADRARNTEAFF. CDR3 DNA: TGTGCCAGCAGCGCGGACAGGGCGCGGAACACTGAAGCTTTCTTT.

V and J are TRBV25-1 and TRBJ1-1, with 8 bases aligning to TRBD1. Germline V gene data show CDR1 as MGHDK and CDR2 as SYGVNS. V gave up 4 bases and J gave up 4 bases; unmatched junction bases: 8. The CDR3 covers 15 residues. CDR3 residues: CASSAQGARGTEAFF. The CDR3 region has the DNA TGTGCCAGCAGTGCGCAGGGGGCCCGGGGCACTGAAGCTTTCTTT.

The chain links TRBV5-1 to TRBJ2-7; 9 bases match TRBD2. The V segment lost 0 bases and the J segment 4 bases; nucleotides outside the gene matches: 8. The germline V gene encodes CDR1 SGHRS and CDR2 YFSETQ. CDR3 length: 16 amino acids. CDR3 region: CASSLAIAGAYYEQYF. CDR3 nucleotide sequence: TGCGCCAGCAGCTTGGCCATAGCGGGGGCTTATTACGAGCAGTACTTC.

This clone was seen only once. The chain has TRBV6-4 and TRBJ1-6; a possible D gene is TRBD1 (6 bases). CDR3 length equals 13 residues. CDR1 and CDR2 from the germline V gene are MRHNA and SNTAGT. Trimming removed 4 bases at V and 8 bases at J, with 9 bases between. CDR3 DNA: TGTGCCAGCAGTGTGGAGGGGGATTCACCCCTCCACTTT. Protein product: CASSVEGDSPLHF.

To note about this clone: This may be a read error, as it is one base from a much larger clone. This specimen includes other DNA sequences encoding the same CDR3. V gene TRBV6-5 combines with J gene TRBJ2-1; TRBD2 might be the D (6 bases). CDR1 and CDR2 (germline): MNHEY, SVGAGI. V shed 2 bases and J shed 8 bases, with 16 bases lying between them. The CDR3 is 15 residues long. CDR3 loop: CASSYTSGGSDEQFF. The CDR3 DNA reads as TGTGCCAGCAGTTACACTAGTGGGGGGAGCGATGAGCAGTTCTTC.

The chain carries TRBV6-2 or TRBV6-3 and TRBJ2-5, with unresolved D. The germline V gene encodes CDR1 MNHEY and CDR2 SVGEGT. V lost 6 bases and J 5 bases, leaving 16 bases between the germline ends. The CDR3 covers 14 residues. The chain's CDR3 is CASSPRNRMETQYF. CDR3 sequence (DNA): TGTGCCAGCAGCCCAAGGAACAGAATGGAGACCCAGTACTTC.

The genes are TRBV7-3 and TRBJ2-7, with TRBD2 matching 8 bases. The CDR3 extends over 14 amino acids. Unmatched junction bases numbered 1, after V lost 1 base and J lost 2 bases. Looked up from germline, CDR1 is SGHTA and CDR2 is FQGTGA. CDR3 DNA sequence: TGTGCCAGCAGCTTAAGCGGGGGGCCCTACGAGCAGTACTTC. Protein: CASSLSGGPYEQYF.

This chain connects TRBV9 to TRBJ2-7; either TRBD1 or TRBD2 may supply D (5 bases each). Germline lookup yields CDR1 SGDLS and CDR2 YYNGEE. V was clipped by 0 bases and J by 4 bases, with 17 bases between them. The length of the CDR3 is 16 residues. CDR3: CASSVAWNGAVYEQYF. In DNA form, the CDR3 reads TGTGCCAGCAGCGTAGCTTGGAACGGGGCGGTGTACGAGCAGTACTTC. The variable domain in full, with the rest retrieved from reference TRBV9 and TRBJ2-7, is DSGVTQTPKHLITATGQRVTLRCSPRSGDLSVYWYQQSLDQGLQFLIQYYNGEERAKGNILERFSAQQFPDLHSELNLSSLELGDSALYFCASSVAWNGAVYEQYFGPGTRLTVT.

This chain's CDR3 is CASSYGRRTGTEAFF. The CDR3 DNA reads TGTGCCAGCAGTTACGGACGCAGGACGGGCACTGAAGCTTTCTTT. The J gene is TRBJ1-1, the V gene TRBV27, with D hard to call. V was shortened by 4 bases and J by 4 bases, with 16 bases between the two germline ends. Germline V gene lookup returns CDR1 MNHEY and CDR2 SMNVEV (reference sequence). There are 15 residues in the CDR3.

This sequence joins TRBV6-6 and TRBJ1-1; no clear D. CDR1 and CDR2 (germline): MNHNY, SVGAGI (reference sequence). The CDR3 is made up of 13 amino acids. V was pared by 0 bases and J by 7 bases, with 9 bases between. Here the CDR3 DNA reads TGTGCCAGCAGTTACTCCCCCGGGTTTGAAGCTTTCTTT. This sequence encodes CASSYSPGFEAFF.

The chain employs TRBV13 and TRBJ2-3; 9 bases are shared with TRBD2. Trimming took 3 bases from V and 3 from J; bases not matched to a gene: 7. Germline V gene sequence: CDR1 PRHDT, CDR2 FYEKMQ (reference sequence). This CDR3 has 16 amino acids. The CDR3 DNA follows: TGTGCCAGCAGCTTGCTTGGCGGGAGGGATACAGATACGCAGTATTTT. This sequence encodes CASSLLGGRDTDTQYF.

V is TRBV29-1 and J is TRBJ2-7, with 9 bases identical to TRBD2. CDR3 length: 14 residues. Germline V gene data show CDR1 as SQVTM and CDR2 as ANQGSEA. V shed 6 bases and J 2 bases; nucleotides not matched to a gene: 8. The CDR3 is CSVTGTSSPYEQYF. The CDR3 region has the DNA TGCAGCGTCACCGGGACTAGCTCTCCCTACGAGCAGTACTTC.

The rearrangement links TRBV28 to TRBJ2-7; D is uncertain. The CDR3 consists of 11 residues. Trimming stripped 2 bases from V and 7 bases from J, with 6 bases between. The germline V gene encodes CDR1 MDHEN and CDR2 SYDVKM. The CDR3 sequence is CASSLRREQYF. For the CDR3, the DNA is TGTGCCAGCAGTTTAAGGAGAGAGCAGTACTTC.